The present T cell receptor (beta chain) was sequenced within a study of T-cell memory formation after mild COVID-19. Study at large: In these data, TCR clusters were largely donor specific.

Whole-study findings and limits: Clones that contracted from day 15 to 85 were balanced CD4/CD8, while later expanders leaned CD4+.

As regards this clonotype: The target antigen is unknown.

TCRdb reprocessed the 5' RACE reads with MiXCR, giving one entry per CDR3 protein. The table records 380,000 or so distinct CDR3 sequences, roughly an eighth of them present only once. The sequence came from a man aged 18 to 29 who had mild COVID-19 (a few samples of this study predate the infection). Cell type and time point are not known. The sequencing input was PBMCs or a T cell subset sorted from them (not recorded which).

DNA of the CDR3: TGCAGTGCTAGGGGGACAGGGGACGGCGGCTACACCTTC. It specifies CSARGTGDGGYTF. The chain is built from TRBV20-1 and TRBJ1-2; 10 bases match TRBD1. The CDR3 covers 13 residues. J was trimmed by 8 bases and V by 3 bases; bases with no gene match: 6. CDR1 and CDR2 (germline): DFQATT, SNEGSKA (reference sequence).